This T cell receptor beta chain was found in a study of tumor and adjacent non-tumor tissue in lung cancer. Study-level background: The patients, about nine men and four to six women, were roughly 31 to 85 with stage I to III disease. The study's findings and limits: Top 100 clones took a larger repertoire share in normal lung. Tumor tissue had significantly higher TCR diversity than normal lung.

The CDR3 has 17 residues. Looked up from germline, CDR1 is SGHDT and CDR2 is YYEEEE. Three rounds of nested PCR, following a modified ARM-PCR protocol, produced the TCRbeta library. MiXCR, run by TCRdb on the multiplex PCR reads, gives a single entry per CDR3 protein. The sample holds roughly 82,000 distinct CDR3 sequences, 76% seen once. RNA was extracted from bulk tissue without any cell sorting. More than 3 cm separated this lung sample from the edge of the tumor. Worth noting for this clonotype: No antigen is known for it. One junction end does not reproduce the germline sequence, and a read error may be involved.

V gene TRBV5-6 combines with J gene TRBJ1-2; D is undetermined. The source of this sequence is a woman aged 45-59 years with non-small cell lung cancer. The sequencing input was distant non-tumor lung tissue. The CDR3 is CVSSSLDTPGGNYGYTF. Here the CDR3 DNA reads TGTGTCAGCAGCAGCCTCGACACCCCCGGTGGTAACTATGGCTACACCTTC.